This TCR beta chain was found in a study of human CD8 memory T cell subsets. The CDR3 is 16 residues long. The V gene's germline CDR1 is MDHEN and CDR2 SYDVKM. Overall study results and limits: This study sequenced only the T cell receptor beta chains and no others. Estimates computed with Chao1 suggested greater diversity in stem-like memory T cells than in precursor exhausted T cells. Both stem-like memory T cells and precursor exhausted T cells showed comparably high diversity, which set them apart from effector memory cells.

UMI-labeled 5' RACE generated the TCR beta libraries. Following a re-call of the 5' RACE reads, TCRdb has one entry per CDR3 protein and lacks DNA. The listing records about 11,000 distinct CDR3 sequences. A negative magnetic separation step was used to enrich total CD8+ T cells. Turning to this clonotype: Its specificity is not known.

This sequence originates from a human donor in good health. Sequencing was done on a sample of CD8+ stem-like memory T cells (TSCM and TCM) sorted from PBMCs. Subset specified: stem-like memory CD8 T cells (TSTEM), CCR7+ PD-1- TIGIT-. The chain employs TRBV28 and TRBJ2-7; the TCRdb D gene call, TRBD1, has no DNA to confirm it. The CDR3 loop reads CASRGSRTGNWEEQYF. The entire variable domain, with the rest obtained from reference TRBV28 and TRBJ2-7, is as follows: DVKVTQSSRYLVKRTGEKVFLECVQDMDHENMFWYRQDPGLGLRLIYFSYDVKMKEKGDIPEGYSVSREKKERFSLILESASTNQTSMYLCASRGSRTGNWEEQYFGPGTRLTVT.